The text below deals with one T cell receptor (beta chain). What it binds is not known. The entry originates in a study of beta chain features in type 1 diabetes. Study context: Over all samples combined, more than 90,000,000 sorted cells were examined. Findings of the study overall: Shortening of TCRB CDR3s, moderate but significant, appeared in all four CD4+ subsets of Type 1 diabetes patients. Naive, central memory and regulatory TCRB repertoires appeared more similar among patients than healthy donors.

Every isolated RNA sample was fully reverse transcribed, so sequencing captured expressed TCRB transcripts. The data were produced by immunoSEQ multiplex PCR, yet TCRdb's version contains in-frame clones alone and is incomplete. The sample contains under 200,000 clones, 6.5% to 10% of which appear only once. V dropped 2 bases and J dropped 15; count of bases not matched to a gene: 9. This CDR3 spans 13 amino acids. From germline, CDR1 is SGHKS and CDR2 YYEKEE (reference sequence). Source material: central memory CD4+ T cells from blood. This TCR derives from a woman between 18 and 29 years old with type 1 diabetes. The chain has TRBV5-5 and TRBJ2-1, with 9 bases identical to TRBD1. The CDR3 DNA reads TGTGCCAGCAGCTTCGGGCGGACAGGGGAACGGTTCTTC. This encodes CASSFGRTGERFF.